The clone carrying this T cell receptor beta chain was detected a few times. What it recognizes is unknown. The CDR3 is made up of 20 amino acids. V lost 0 bases, J lost 8 bases, and 30 bases lay in between. Looked up from germline, CDR1 is SEHNR and CDR2 is FQNEAQ (reference sequence). The sample is drawn from a study of T-cell memory formation after mild COVID-19. Study-level results: Whereas later expanders leaned CD4+, clones contracting day 15 to 85 showed a balanced CD4/CD8 makeup. Within pre-infection memory, some responding clones were found, suggesting cross-reactive memory joined. The SARS-CoV-2 specificity of second-wave clones reaching peak at day 37 remained unverified.

A 5'RACE reaction primed in the constant segment made cDNA libraries of TCR alpha and TCR beta, and these carried sample barcodes and UMIs. TCRdb re-called the 5' RACE reads with MiXCR, one entry per CDR3 protein. The sample lists 450,000 or so distinct CDR3 sequences; around a quarter were seen once. The sequence was obtained from an adult woman who had mild COVID-19 (a few samples of this study predate the infection). Cell type and time point are not known. This sequence joins TRBV7-9 and TRBJ2-3; D might be TRBD2 (6 bases). The sequencing sample was made of PBMCs or a T cell subset sorted from them (not recorded which). CDR3: CASSLAPLSHQLAAAPTQYF. The CDR3 DNA reads TGTGCCAGCAGCTTAGCCCCACTCTCACATCAACTAGCAGCTGCGCCTACGCAGTATTTT.